This T cell receptor (beta chain) appears in the sequencing data of a study of T-cell reconstitution after alpha-beta-depleted transplantation in children. There are 13 residues in the CDR3. In germline, CDR1 is ENHRY, CDR2 SYGVKD. V lost 2 bases and J lost 5, with 6 bases in between. This clonotype was counted ten times or more. What it recognizes is unknown. General study findings and limits: Expanded clones from the graft, numbering several hundred, reportedly supplied alpha-beta T cells about two months after transplant. T-cell numbers and diversity, one year after transplant, stemmed largely from T cells that were newly produced. High day-60 TCRbeta diversity in some patients came from surviving recipient T cells and thymic progenitors.

For TCRbeta, the library was prepared with unique molecular identifiers. TCRdb redid the calling of the PCR reads with MiXCR, one entry per CDR3 protein. This sample carries just under 150,000 distinct CDR3 sequences, roughly 8.8% of them seen once, and the ten largest clones take 18%. The receptor was derived from a female patient aged 2-15 years who had a stem cell transplant for congenital amegakaryocytic thrombocytopenia, so the T cells may come from the graft donor. The material sequenced was PBMCs, mostly from graft donor cells, taken 180 days after TCRalphabeta/CD19-depleted stem cell transplant. The chain links TRBV10-3 to TRBJ2-2; D call uncertain. The CDR3 DNA sequence: TGTGCCATCAGTGAGGGCCGGACCGGGGAGCTGTTTTTT. Translation gives CAISEGRTGELFF.